Listed here is a single TCR beta chain. These data originate in a study of blood T cell repertoires in COVID-19. Study context: Specimens from acute and convalescent COVID-19 originated in the United States, Italy and Spain. PBMCs, B-cell-depleted T cells, or T cells provided the cDNA or gDNA that made up the material.

Trimming cost V 1 base and J 5 bases; bases outside gene matches: 3. The CDR3 has 16 amino acids. The germline V gene encodes CDR1 GTSNPN and CDR2 SVGIG (reference sequence). Original processing notes: For nucleated cells, counts were estimated from reference gene primer amplification. TCRdb's copy holds only in-frame clones and misses some; the assay was immunoSEQ multiplex PCR. That table gives V, J and clone size, and the DNA gave D and trimming. The data contain roughly 140,000 clones, 84% of them singletons. Material: PBMCs or T cells enriched from blood (not recorded which). The rearrangement joins TRBV30 to TRBJ2-3; 16 bases map to TRBD2. The receptor comes from a woman aged 50 to 60 who had been exposed to COVID-19. CDR3 DNA: TGTGCCTGGAGTGCGGGACTAGCGGGAGGGGAAGATACGCAGTATTTT. Translation: CAWSAGLAGGEDTQYF.